The sequence of this TCR beta chain was determined in a study of T-cell memory formation after mild COVID-19. About the research overall: Clusters were largely donor specific.

Concerning this clonotype: Its antigen remains unidentified.

TCRdb re-called the 5' RACE reads with MiXCR, one entry per CDR3 protein. Of 200,000 or so distinct CDR3 sequences in the sample, around 8.8% were seen once. Study-wide points: Among clones contracting day 15 to 85, CD4/CD8 was balanced, whereas later expanders leaned CD4+.

The CDR3 totals 15 residues. V was trimmed by 4 bases and J by 4 bases, leaving 16 bases between them. Looked up from germline, CDR1 is KGHSH and CDR2 is LQKENI. The sample consisted of PBMCs or a T cell subset sorted from them (not recorded which). This sequence originates from a man between 18 and 35 years old who had mild COVID-19 (a few samples of this study predate the infection). Cell type and time point are not known. V usage is TRBV18 and J usage is TRBJ2-5, with D perhaps TRBD1 or TRBD2 (5 bases each). CDR3: CASSLNREGRETQYF. For the CDR3, the DNA is TGTGCCAGCTCACTCAATAGAGAGGGGCGAGAGACCCAGTACTTC.